The 11 T cell receptor beta chains given below trace back to one sample, sequenced in a study of OX40 agonist ivuxolimab in advanced cancers. Produced via immunoSEQ multiplex PCR; TCRdb's table is partial and in-frame only. Of 40,000 to 45,000 clones listed, 70% to 90% were seen once; the top ten hold about 12%. This specimen was CD4+ or CD8+ T cells sorted from blood, taken in a trial of the OX40 agonist ivuxolimab. Receptor source: an adult with an advanced solid tumor such as melanoma, head and neck, liver or kidney cancer.

The chain carries TRBV5-5 and TRBJ1-1; D ambiguous. V was cut by 0 bases and J by 2 bases, with 8 bases left in between. This CDR3 contains 14 residues. The germline V gene has CDR1 SGHKS and CDR2 YYEKEE (reference sequence). The CDR3 sequence: CASSLVIVNTEAFF. The DNA of the CDR3 is TGTGCCAGCAGCTTGGTCATAGTAAACACTGAAGCTTTCTTT. The whole variable domain, filled in from reference TRBV5-5 and TRBJ1-1, reads DAGVTQSPTHLIKTRGQQVTLRCSPISGHKSVSWYQQVLGQGPQFIFQYYEKEERGRGNFPDRFSARQFPNYSSELNVNALLLGDSALYLCASSLVIVNTEAFFGQGTRLTVV.

The CDR3 loop reads CASSEGTGGWTEAFF. As DNA, the CDR3 is TGTGCCAGCAGTGAAGGTACAGGGGGATGGACTGAAGCTTTCTTT. This chain joins TRBV2 and TRBJ1-1, with TRBD1 matching 8 bases. The CDR3 spans 15 residues. Per the germline V gene, CDR1 is SNHLY and CDR2 is FYNNEI. V trimming: 1 base; J trimming: 5 bases; junction bases outside the gene matches: 6. The complete variable domain, with remaining parts taken from reference TRBV2 and TRBJ1-1, reads EPEVTQTPSHQVTQMGQEVILRCVPISNHLYFYWYRQILGQKVEFLVSFYNNEISEKSEIFDDQFSVERPDGSNFTLKIRSTKLEDSAMYFCASSEGTGGWTEAFFGQGTRLTVV.

The CDR3 DNA is TGTGCCAGCGGACAGTTTAACACTGAAGCTTTCTTT. Amino acids: CASGQFNTEAFF. J is TRBJ1-1 and V is TRBV27; TRBD1 might be the D (6 bases). This CDR3 has 12 residues. CDR1 MNHEY and CDR2 SMNVEV come from the germline V gene (reference sequence). The V end lost 8 bases, the J end lost 2 bases, and 9 bases lay between the germline ends.

V usage is TRBV28 and J usage is TRBJ2-7; 7 nucleotides agree with TRBD1. V lost 8 bases, J lost 2 bases, and 12 bases stayed unmatched. There are 15 residues in the CDR3. Germline V gene lookup returns CDR1 MDHEN and CDR2 SYDVKM. The DNA of the CDR3 is TGTGCCAGCGCCTCCCCAGGGGGAAGGGCCTACGAGCAGTACTTC. Protein product: CASASPGGRAYEQYF.

This chain connects TRBV27 to TRBJ2-1; 10 bases map to TRBD2. The CDR3 totals 13 residues. With V trimmed by 8 bases and J by 3 bases, 1 base remained unmatched. Germline CDR1 is MNHEY and CDR2 is SMNVEV (reference sequence). In DNA, the CDR3 is TGTGCCAGCGGGACTAGCGACTACAATGAGCAGTTCTTC. This sequence encodes CASGTSDYNEQFF.

Only a few counts were recorded for this clone. The chain joins TRBV7-9 to TRBJ1-1, with unresolved D. Germline V gene data show CDR1 as SEHNR and CDR2 as FQNEAQ (reference sequence). V lost 0 bases and J 12 bases, leaving 17 bases between the germline ends. The CDR3 is 14 amino acids. CDR3 nucleotide sequence: TGTGCCAGCAGCTTAGCGTCGCCCCCACGGGGAACTTTCTTT. This gives the protein CASSLASPPRGTFF.

This rearrangement joins TRBV18 to TRBJ2-3, with 10 bases identical to TRBD1. V shed 3 bases, J shed 5 bases, and the junction held 2 bases outside the gene matches. Per the germline V gene, CDR1 is KGHSH and CDR2 is LQKENI. This CDR3 spans 14 amino acids. DNA for the CDR3: TGTGCCAGCTCACCCGGGACAGGGGAAGATACGCAGTATTTT. Its translation: CASSPGTGEDTQYF.

The J gene is TRBJ2-3, the V gene TRBV2; D is undetermined. CDR1 and CDR2 from the germline V gene are SNHLY and FYNNEI. The V gene lost 5 bases and the J gene lost 5 bases, with 11 bases spanning the gap. CDR3 length: 13 residues. The CDR3 coding sequence is TGTGCCAGCAGTTCCGACCTCTTAGATACGCAGTATTTT. Residues: CASSSDLLDTQYF.

This chain links TRBV7-9 with TRBJ1-1, with D uncertain. CDR3 length equals 13 residues. Germline V lookup: CDR1 SEHNR, CDR2 FQNEAQ (reference sequence). V lost 3 bases and J 0 bases, leaving 5 bases between the germline ends. CDR3 sequence (DNA): TGTGCCAGCAGCTTTCAAGTGAACACTGAAGCTTTCTTT. It is translated as CASSFQVNTEAFF.

CDR3 region: CASSQGPNNEQFF. The DNA of the CDR3 is TGCGCCAGCAGCCAAGGGCCCAATAATGAGCAGTTCTTC. The chain recombines TRBV4-1 with TRBJ2-1; no reliable D call. Trimming stripped 1 base from V and 7 bases from J, with 8 bases between. The CDR3 consists of 13 residues. The germline gives CDR1 MGHRA, CDR2 YSYEKL.

The chain employs TRBV9 and TRBJ2-1, with D perhaps TRBD1 or TRBD2 (6 bases each). The germline V gene has CDR1 SGDLS and CDR2 YYNGEE. V lost 0 bases, J lost 0 bases, and 10 bases lay in between. This CDR3 has 16 amino acids. The chain's CDR3 is CASSVGGASSYNEQFF. The CDR3, as DNA: TGTGCCAGCAGCGTAGGGGGGGCTAGCTCCTACAATGAGCAGTTCTTC.